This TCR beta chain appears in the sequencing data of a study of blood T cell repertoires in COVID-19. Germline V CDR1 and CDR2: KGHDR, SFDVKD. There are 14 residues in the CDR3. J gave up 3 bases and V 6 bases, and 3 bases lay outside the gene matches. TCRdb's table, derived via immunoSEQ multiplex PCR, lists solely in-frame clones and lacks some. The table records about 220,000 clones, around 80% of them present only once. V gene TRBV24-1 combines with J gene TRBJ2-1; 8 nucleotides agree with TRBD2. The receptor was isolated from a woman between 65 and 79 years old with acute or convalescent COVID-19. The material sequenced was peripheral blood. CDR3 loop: CATSYSGDYNEQFF. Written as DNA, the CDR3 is TGTGCCACCAGTTATAGCGGGGACTACAATGAGCAGTTCTTC.